This T cell receptor (beta chain) derives from a study of OX40 agonist ivuxolimab in advanced cancers. At the level of the study: A diagnosis of hepatocellular carcinoma, melanoma, renal cell or head and neck cancer was present in dose-escalation patients. A mean age of roughly 60 years, range about 20 to 85, was recorded, and over 65% were male. Three patients, one with hepatocellular carcinoma and two with cutaneous melanoma, responded partially. Study observations and caveats: In the expanded peripheral T cells, antigen specificity was never determined.

Concerning this clone itself: Its antigen is not identified.

Per the germline V gene, CDR1 is MGHRA and CDR2 is YSYEKL. The J segment lost 3 bases and the V segment lost 1 base, leaving 3 bases of the junction unmatched. This CDR3 has 15 residues. Data came from immunoSEQ multiplex PCR; TCRdb stores just in-frame clones and leaves some out. Of some 44,000 clones listed, approximately 86% are singletons. The chain combines TRBV4-1 with TRBJ2-5; 9 bases are a match to TRBD1. The sequencing here drew on CD4+ or CD8+ T cells sorted from blood, taken in a trial of the OX40 agonist ivuxolimab. This receptor was obtained from an adult with an advanced solid tumor such as melanoma, head and neck, liver or kidney cancer. The CDR3 reads CASSQGWDREETQYF. As DNA, the CDR3 is TGCGCCAGCAGCCAAGGGTGGGACAGGGAAGAGACCCAGTACTTC.